This TCR beta chain was captured by sequencing in a study of shared clonotypes between healthy human individuals. A word on this clone: The antigen remains undetermined.

Study outcomes and limitations: Clonotype sharing among donors likely depends on sequencing depth.

Measured with immunoSEQ multiplex PCR; TCRdb has only the in-frame clones, and not every one. The sample carries about 640,000 clones, about three quarters recorded once. This CDR3 has 17 residues. What was sequenced was memory CD4+ T cells sorted from blood. Subset indicated: CD45RA-negative fraction. The chain has TRBV21-1 and TRBJ2-1; the table gives TRBD2 as D, unverified against the DNA. TRBV21-1 is a pseudogene segment. The receptor comes from a woman in her 30s in good health. In DNA, the CDR3 is TGTGCCAGCAGCAAAGAAGCTAGCGGAAGCTCCTACAATGAGCAGTTCTTC. The encoded protein is CASSKEASGSSYNEQFF.